The rows below give T cell receptor beta chains drawn from one sample of a study of blood T cell repertoires in COVID-19. The data were produced by immunoSEQ multiplex PCR, yet TCRdb's version contains in-frame clones alone and is incomplete. The table lists about 180,000 clones, roughly 82% of them singletons, with around 9% in the top ten. The sequenced sample consisted of PBMCs or T cells enriched from blood (not recorded which). The receptor source for this set is a woman aged 25-40 years who had recovered from COVID-19. Each CDR3 is given with its conserved first and last residue. D genes are given only for firm matches. Size is stated for part of the rows, as once, few or many counts, or as a class when the clone is expanded.

clone_size d_call j_call v_call cdr3_nt cdr3_aa
once NA TRBJ1-2 TRBV6-5 TGTGCCAGCAGTTATCGTGCTAACTATGGCTACACCTTC CASSYRANYGYTF
NA NA TRBJ2-1 TRBV5-5 TGTGCCAGCAGCCGAGGTTCGGGGTCGTACAATGAGCAGTTCTTC CASSRGSGSYNEQFF
NA NA TRBJ2-2 TRBV6-5 TGTGCCAGCAGTTGGGGACTTAACACCGGGGAGCTGTTTTTT CASSWGLNTGELFF
NA TRBD2 TRBJ2-2 TRBV9 TGTGCCAGCAGCGGACGTATACTAGCGGGAGAGGACGCCGGGGAGCTGTTTTTT CASSGRILAGEDAGELFF
once TRBD1 TRBJ1-2 TRBV6-5 TGTGCCAGCAGAAGACAGGGATTAGGATATGGCTACACCTTC CASRRQGLGYGYTF
NA NA TRBJ2-7 TRBV18 TGTGCCAGCTCACCACTGTCGGGGGTACGCGAGCAGTACTTC CASSPLSGVREQYF
NA NA TRBJ2-3 TRBV4-1 TGCGCCAGCAGCCAAACGGGTGGCTTGGATACGCAGTATTTT CASSQTGGLDTQYF
NA TRBD2 TRBJ2-4 TRBV4-1 TGCGCCAGCAGCCAAGGACTAGCGGGAGGCCGCGCCAAAAACATTCAGTACTTC CASSQGLAGGRAKNIQYF
NA TRBD2 TRBJ2-2 TRBV7-3 TGTGCCAGCACTAGCGGGAGGAATCGCGACACCGGGGAGCTGTTTTTT CASTSGRNRDTGELFF
NA TRBD1 TRBJ2-2 TRBV19 TGTGCCAGTATCCGGACAGGGAGCACCGGGGAGCTGTTTTTT CASIRTGSTGELFF
NA NA TRBJ2-2 TRBV3-1/TRBV3-2 TGTGCCAGCAGCCAGGCGGGGGCAGGGCTGAACACCGGGGAGCTGTTTTTT CASSQAGAGLNTGELFF
NA NA TRBJ2-6 TRBV28 TGTGCCAGCAGTTCGAATGGACTTCCTGGGGCCAACGTCCTGACTTTC CASSSNGLPGANVLTF
NA TRBD1 TRBJ1-5 TRBV4-1 TGCGCCAGCAGCCCCGAGGGGACAGGGGATTCTCAGCCCCAGCATTTT CASSPEGTGDSQPQHF
NA TRBD2 TRBJ2-2 TRBV11-3 TGTGCCAGCAGCCATCGGACTAGCGGGGGGGTGCTGTTTTTT CASSHRTSGGVLFF
NA NA TRBJ2-7 TRBV27 TGTGCCAGTTCTACAGGGTTTTTCTACGAGCAGTACTTC CASSTGFFYEQYF
few NA TRBJ2-7 TRBV4-2 TGTGCCAGCAGCCAAGATCTAGAATACTACGAGCAGTACTTC CASSQDLEYYEQYF
NA TRBD1 TRBJ1-6 TRBV4-1 TGCGCCAGCAGCCAGCGGGACAGTAATTCACCCCTCCACTTT CASSQRDSNSPLHF
NA NA TRBJ1-4 TRBV5-6 TGTGCCAGCAGCGGTAACAGGGTGGGAATTGAAAAACTGTTTTTT CASSGNRVGIEKLFF
few NA TRBJ1-2 TRBV4-1 TGCGCCAGCAGCCAAGCCCCGGGTCCCTATGGCTACACCTTC CASSQAPGPYGYTF
once NA TRBJ2-1 TRBV28 TGTGCCAGCAGTTTTAGTGAGATGAGGAACTCCTACAATGAGCAGTTCTTC CASSFSEMRNSYNEQFF
NA TRBD2 TRBJ2-1 TRBV25-1 TGTGCCAGCAGTGGTTTTCGGCTAGCGGGATTGCCCAATGAGCAGTTCTTC CASSGFRLAGLPNEQFF
NA NA TRBJ2-7 TRBV20-1 TGCAGTGCTAGGGCCGACTACGAGCAGTACTTC CSARADYEQYF
NA NA TRBJ1-6 TRBV28 TGTGCCAGCAGTTTGAGGACAGACTCCTATAATTCACCCCTCCACTTT CASSLRTDSYNSPLHF
few TRBD2 TRBJ2-1 TRBV20-1 TGCAGTGCTAGTATAGCGGGAGATTTAAGAAATGAGCAGTTCTTC CSASIAGDLRNEQFF
NA TRBD1 TRBJ1-1 TRBV29-1 TGCAGCGTTGGTGGGACAGGGGGCCCCGGGGGGATGAACACTGAAGCTTTCTTT CSVGGTGGPGGMNTEAFF
NA TRBD2 TRBJ2-5 TRBV28 TGTGCCAGCAGTCCCCCGACTAGCGGGAGTGAGACCCAGTACTTC CASSPPTSGSETQYF
few NA TRBJ2-2 TRBV19 TGTGCCAGTAGCCCGGGGTCTGGGGAGCTGTTTTTT CASSPGSGELFF
NA NA TRBJ2-5 TRBV2 TGTGCCAGCAATGAAGTTGACTCCCACCAAGAGACCCAGTACTTC CASNEVDSHQETQYF
NA NA TRBJ1-1 TRBV11-2 TGTGCCAGCAGCTTAGTTCCGGGGATTGAAGCTTTCTTT CASSLVPGIEAFF
NA NA TRBJ2-1 TRBV6-4 TGTGCCAGCAGTGAGGGGCTTTGGAATGAGCAGTTCTTC CASSEGLWNEQFF
NA TRBD2 TRBJ2-5 TRBV18 TGTGCCAGCTCATTCTCGGGAACTAGCGGCCAAGAGACCCAGTACTTC CASSFSGTSGQETQYF